One and the same sample provided the 21 T cell receptor beta chains below, sequenced in a study of control samples from healthy donors and cancer patients. TCRdb keeps only in-frame clones here, not all; method: immunoSEQ multiplex PCR. The data contain 75,000 to 100,000 clones, 88% of them seen just once; the ten biggest clones take up roughly 14%. Sequenced input: blood. Every receptor here comes from a man aged 30-40 years in good health.

The chain recombines TRBV5-4 with TRBJ2-1; tentatively, D is TRBD1 (7 bases). CDR3 length: 15 amino acids. Trimming removed 5 bases at V and 4 bases at J, with 16 bases between. The germline V gene has CDR1 SGHNT and CDR2 YYREEE (reference sequence). CDR3 residues: CASSPRRGAYNEQFF. DNA of the CDR3: TGTGCCAGCAGTCCACGCAGGGGGGCGTACAATGAGCAGTTCTTC.

The CDR3 DNA follows: TGTGCCAGCAGCTCAAATCAGCTCACCGGGGAGCTGTTTTTT. Its protein is CASSSNQLTGELFF. J is TRBJ2-2 and V is TRBV3-1 (or the pseudogene TRBV3-2); D gene uncertain. Germline values: CDR1 LGHDT, CDR2 YNNKEL (reference sequence). The CDR3 consists of 14 residues. V lost 5 bases to trimming and J lost 4 bases, with 11 bases between them.

The chain combines TRBV24-1 with TRBJ1-1; 9 bases agree with TRBD1. Unmatched junction bases numbered 7, after V lost 7 bases and J lost 2 bases. The CDR3 length is 15 residues. The germline V gene encodes CDR1 KGHDR and CDR2 SFDVKD. CDR3 in amino acids: CATRARDRDNTEAFF. The CDR3 DNA sequence: TGTGCCACCAGAGCCCGGGACAGGGACAACACTGAAGCTTTCTTT.

The chain joins TRBV6-6 to TRBJ1-4; D is undetermined. V was cut by 8 bases and J by 4 bases, with 11 bases left in between. The germline gives CDR1 MNHNY, CDR2 SVGAGI (reference sequence). The CDR3 sequence is 13 residues long. CDR3 DNA sequence: TGTGCCAGCTCCAAACAGCTTAATGAAAAACTGTTTTTT. This translates into CASSKQLNEKLFF.

The chain combines TRBV6-5 with TRBJ1-1; D may be TRBD1 (6 bases). Germline V lookup: CDR1 MNHEY, CDR2 SVGAGI. V gave up 6 bases and J gave up 3 bases, with 11 bases separating them. The CDR3 consists of 13 residues. This CDR3 is CASRTGFYTEAFF. The DNA for the CDR3 is TGTGCCAGCAGAACAGGGTTTTACACTGAAGCTTTCTTT.

Only one count was recorded for this clone. DNA of the CDR3: TGTGCCACCAGTGATCCGGGACAGGGATCCGAGCAGTACTTC. This sequence encodes CATSDPGQGSEQYF. This chain uses TRBV24-1 with TRBJ2-7, with 9 positions matching TRBD1. The length of the CDR3 is 14 residues. V was clipped by 3 bases and J by 6 bases; unmatched bases: 5. Germline values: CDR1 KGHDR, CDR2 SFDVKD.

This clone has just a few counts. The chain uses TRBV2 and TRBJ1-4; D gene unclear. Trimming cost V 8 bases and J 4 bases, with 11 bases left between them. Germline CDR1 is SNHLY and CDR2 is FYNNEI. This CDR3 contains 13 residues. The CDR3 DNA reads as TGTGCCAGCCAAGGCCTTCTTAATGAAAAACTGTTTTTT. Protein sequence: CASQGLLNEKLFF. Full variable domain (rest looked up from reference TRBV2 and TRBJ1-4): EPEVTQTPSHQVTQMGQEVILRCVPISNHLYFYWYRQILGQKVEFLVSFYNNEISEKSEIFDDQFSVERPDGSNFTLKIRSTKLEDSAMYFCASQGLLNEKLFFGSGTQLSVL.

The genes are TRBV6-6 and TRBJ2-6; no reliable D call. This CDR3 comprises 15 residues. The V gene lost 6 bases and the J gene lost 4 bases, with 13 bases spanning the gap. Per the germline V gene, CDR1 is MNHNY and CDR2 is SVGAGI (reference sequence). CDR3 sequence reads: CASRLGPTGANVLTF. CDR3 nucleotide sequence: TGTGCCAGCAGACTCGGACCTACGGGGGCCAACGTCCTGACTTTC.

This rearrangement joins TRBV5-6 to TRBJ2-5; 8 nucleotides align to TRBD2. Trimming removed 4 bases from V and 2 bases from J; junction bases left unmatched: 7. Germline CDR1 SGHDT, CDR2 YYEEEE. There are 15 residues in the CDR3. The CDR3 reads CASSTTSGGQETQYF. The CDR3 nucleotides read TGTGCCAGCAGCACTACTAGCGGAGGACAAGAGACCCAGTACTTC.

This clone appeared once. The J gene is TRBJ2-1, the V gene TRBV7-3; D gene unclear. Trimming left V 4 bases short and J 5 bases short, with 15 bases between. The CDR3 consists of 15 residues. CDR1 SGHTA and CDR2 FQGTGA come from the germline V gene. The chain's CDR3 is CASSSGPSANNEQFF. For the CDR3, the DNA is TGTGCCAGCAGCTCTGGGCCTTCAGCGAACAATGAGCAGTTCTTC.

The genes are TRBV30 and TRBJ2-7, with 12 bases fitting TRBD1. The CDR3 covers 15 residues. The germline gives CDR1 GTSNPN, CDR2 SVGIG (reference sequence). The V gene end was trimmed by 0 bases and the J gene end by 7 bases; junction bases not matched to a gene: 7. CDR3 region: CAWSVRGQGAEEQYF. The CDR3, as DNA: TGTGCCTGGAGTGTACGGGGACAGGGGGCTGAAGAGCAGTACTTC.

The chain recombines TRBV15 with TRBJ2-1; 9 bases are a match to TRBD1. The CDR3 length is 16 residues. Germline V gene lookup returns CDR1 LNHNV and CDR2 YYDKDF (reference sequence). The J segment lost 6 bases and the V segment lost 1 base, leaving 7 bases of the junction unmatched. The CDR3 DNA sequence: TGTGCCACCAGCAGAGCAGGACAGGGGAAATTCAATGAGCAGTTCTTC. Translation: CATSRAGQGKFNEQFF.

This chain links TRBV15 with TRBJ2-1, with 7 positions matching TRBD1. Germline CDR1 LNHNV, CDR2 YYDKDF (reference sequence). V shed 1 base and J 4 bases; nucleotides not matched to a gene: 10. The CDR3 length is 17 residues. Here the CDR3 DNA reads TGTGCCACCAGCAGAGGTTTGACAGGGAAAGATTACAATGAGCAGTTCTTC. Protein product: CATSRGLTGKDYNEQFF.

This chain connects TRBV5-1 to TRBJ2-5; TRBD2 is a possible D gene (9 bases). In germline, CDR1 is SGHRS, CDR2 YFSETQ. The ends were cut back, 5 bases at V and 4 bases at J, with 27 bases in the middle. The CDR3 is 18 residues long. The CDR3 loop is CASSSGTGDSGSRETQYF. The CDR3, as DNA: TGCGCCAGCAGTAGCGGGACAGGAGATAGCGGGAGTCGAGAGACCCAGTACTTC.

The genes are TRBV24-1 and TRBJ2-5, with 7 bases identical to TRBD2. This CDR3 region has 14 residues. Germline V gene data show CDR1 as KGHDR and CDR2 as SFDVKD. V was pared by 3 bases and J by 4 bases, with 4 bases of the junction left unmatched. CDR3: CATSDGREGETQYF. The DNA for the CDR3 is TGTGCCACCAGTGATGGCAGGGAGGGAGAGACCCAGTACTTC.

The genes are TRBV24-1 and TRBJ1-2; D gene unclear. Trimming cost V 1 base and J 3 bases, with 8 bases left between them. The CDR3 is 14 residues long. Germline values: CDR1 KGHDR, CDR2 SFDVKD. CDR3 sequence: CATSDFSMDYGYTF. The CDR3 DNA sequence: TGTGCCACCAGTGATTTTAGTATGGACTATGGCTACACCTTC.

The rearrangement uses TRBV2 and TRBJ2-1, with a possible D match to TRBD2 (6 bases). V was clipped by 11 bases and J by 5 bases, with 16 bases between them. CDR3 length: 13 amino acids. Per the germline V gene, CDR1 is SNHLY and CDR2 is FYNNEI. CDR3 bases: TGTGCCCTTGGGGCTAGCGCTCACAATGAGCAGTTCTTC. This encodes CALGASAHNEQFF.

CDR3 loop: CASSTRPGLAGDYYEQYF. CDR3 coding DNA: TGTGCCAGCAGCACCAGACCCGGACTAGCGGGAGACTACTACGAGCAGTACTTC. The chain employs TRBV9 and TRBJ2-7; 13 bases match TRBD2. CDR1 and CDR2 from the germline V gene are SGDLS and YYNGEE. Trimming removed 4 bases from V and 3 bases from J; junction bases left unmatched: 13. The CDR3 extends over 18 amino acids.

The chain employs TRBV18 and TRBJ1-1; D not certain. Germline CDR1 and CDR2: KGHSH and LQKENI. V lost 2 bases to trimming and J lost 0 bases, with 13 bases between them. The CDR3 sequence is 16 residues long. In nucleotides, the CDR3 is TGTGCCAGCTCACCAGCAATAACATGGGTGAACACTGAAGCTTTCTTT. Its translation is CASSPAITWVNTEAFF.

The sample holds a few counts of this clone. This rearrangement joins TRBV5-6 to TRBJ2-4; D tentatively fits TRBD1 or TRBD2 (5 bases each). CDR3 length equals 16 residues. Germline-derived CDR1 and CDR2 are SGHDT and YYEEEE. V lost 2 bases and J lost 6, with 18 bases in between. Here the CDR3 reads CASSFAGTGARNIQYF. The CDR3 DNA sequence: TGTGCCAGCAGCTTCGCGGGCACCGGGGCCCGAAACATTCAGTACTTC.

This clone was observed a handful of times. This rearrangement joins TRBV7-2 to TRBJ1-5; TRBD1 is a possible D gene (6 bases). The germline V and J ends were trimmed by 5 bases and 1 base, with 12 bases remaining between them. The CDR3 consists of 15 residues. The germline CDR1 and CDR2 sequences are SGHTA and FQGNSA. The CDR3: CASSRGRASNQPQHF. For the CDR3, the DNA is TGTGCCAGCAGCAGGGGGAGGGCCAGCAATCAGCCCCAGCATTTT. Combining the CDR3 with reference TRBV7-2 and TRBJ1-5 gives the whole variable domain GAGVSQSPSNKVTEKGKDVELRCDPISGHTALYWYRQSLGQGLEFLIYFQGNSAPDKSGLPSDRFSAERTGGSVSTLTIQRTQQEDSAVYLCASSRGRASNQPQHFGDGTRLSIL.